This entry is about one T cell receptor beta chain. There is no known antigen for this receptor. No much larger clonotype is one base removed from it; base qualities were not supplied. The germline V gene yields KGHSH for CDR1 and LQKENI for CDR2. The CDR3, cysteine through phenylalanine, is 15 amino acids long. Just the 45-base CDR3 DNA is kept, in frame starting at base 1. V and J lose 2 bases and 10 bases, and a span of 20 bases separates them. The data belong to a study of neurological immune-mediated disorders (dated by TCRdb to between 2018 and 2021). About the investigation overall: Among the roughly 34 multiple sclerosis patients, relapsing-remitting MS accounted for some 30 and secondary progressive MS accounted for 3. The study compared peripheral blood TCR-beta repertoires of HTLV-I-associated myelopathy (HAM/TSP) patients, multiple sclerosis patients and healthy controls using UMI-based sequencing. Alongside PBMC samples, the set of around 99 TCR-beta libraries contained longitudinal samples, technical triplicates, and paired CD4+ and CD8+ T-cell subsets that had been sorted. The cohort comprised 60 to 75 subjects: approximately 15 HAM/TSP patients, some 35 multiple sclerosis patients and 20 healthy controls. Broader findings and caveats from the paper: In phylogenetic analysis, the repertoires of 18 of 34 MS patients grouped into a cluster of related CDR3 sequences, which suggests a possible signature at the repertoire level. No clinical or MRI features were associated with the MS cluster, and the authors said that larger cohorts are needed. No identical CDR3 amino acid sequences were found to be shared among expanded clones across subjects, suggesting that TCR-beta repertoires were private in all groups. TCR clonal expansion was highest in HAM/TSP patients and lowest in MS patients, with MS patients falling below even healthy controls.

Unsorted PBMC libraries were generated from 2 million PBMCs stored in RNAlater at -80 °C until RNA extraction. Multiple sclerosis patients were enrolled in a US clinical protocol evaluating disease progression by magnetic resonance imaging. Peripheral blood was subjected to Ficoll-Hypaque density gradient centrifugation to isolate PBMCs, which were then cryopreserved in liquid nitrogen. cDNA was synthesized by template-switch 5'RACE using a primer with a 10-nucleotide random unique molecular identifier that tagged each TCR transcript. Each sequencing run produced over 160 million TCR-beta sequences covering 15-18 subjects. The RNeasy kit was used to extract total RNA. The KAPA Real-time Library Amplification kit was used to amplify TCR-beta VDJ regions with primers for the TCR constant region and the 5'RACE anchor. Sample indexes and Illumina adaptors were added in a first PCR, after which library yield was increased in a second PCR. After Ampure bead purification, the TCR product of roughly 650 bp was size-selected on a 2% E-gel SizeSelection system. Before pooling, library quality was assessed on a Bioanalyzer, concentration was determined with Qubit, and library quantification was performed with the Kapa Library Quantification kit. Libraries were sequenced paired-end 2 x 150 bp on an Illumina HiSeq 2500. To increase sequence diversity, roughly 24-32% phiX was spiked into each library pool. As for the authors' bioinformatics: The quality-filtered reads were processed with the UMI-based MiGEC pipeline, whose error correction step removed more than 80% of the raw TCR sequences. IMGT germline references were used for alignment of VDJ genes, and clonotypes were defined by a unique CDR3 amino acid sequence together with V-J genes. Clonal expansion, Shannon diversity and CDR3 relatedness were evaluated with VDJtools (CalcPairwiseDistances, ClusterSamples), while phylogenetic trees were built in CLCbio workbench. Clones with at least 8 unique UMIs were defined as expanded, with this threshold being based on coefficient-of-variation modelling across technical triplicates. TCRdb ran its own pipeline on the public reads, namely fastp trimming at Q25 and MiXCR clone calling, and kept in-frame beta chains. Each record represents a unique CDR3 protein, reported with the most common genes and DNA among its rows. Clone size and V and J calls follow TCRdb, not the original study. The table for this sample lists 65,000 to 85,000 distinct CDR3 sequences; approximately 3.3% of them were counted only once. In total, the top ten clones hold about 5% of the sample.

Sequencing was carried out using PBMCs. Recombination linked TRBV18 to TRBJ1-1; no D segment can be confidently identified. The receptor was derived from a woman between 45 and 65 years old with multiple sclerosis. The nucleotides read TGTGCCAGCTCACCAAACGGGAGGAAAGGGTTGGTAGCTTTCTTT. The translation is CASSPNGRKGLVAFF.